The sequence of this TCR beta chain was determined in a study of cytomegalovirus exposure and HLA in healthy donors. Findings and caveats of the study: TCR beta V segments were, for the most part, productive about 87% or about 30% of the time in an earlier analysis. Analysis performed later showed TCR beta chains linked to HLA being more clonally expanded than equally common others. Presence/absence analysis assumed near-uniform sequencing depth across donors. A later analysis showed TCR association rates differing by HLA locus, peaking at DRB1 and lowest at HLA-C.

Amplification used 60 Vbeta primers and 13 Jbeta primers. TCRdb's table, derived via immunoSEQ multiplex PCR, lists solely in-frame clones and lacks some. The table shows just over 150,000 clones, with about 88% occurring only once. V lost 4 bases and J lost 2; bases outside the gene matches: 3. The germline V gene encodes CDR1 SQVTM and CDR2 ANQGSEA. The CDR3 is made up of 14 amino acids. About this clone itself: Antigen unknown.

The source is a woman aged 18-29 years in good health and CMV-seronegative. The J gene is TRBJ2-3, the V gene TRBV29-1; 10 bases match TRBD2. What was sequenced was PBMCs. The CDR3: CSVAGTSVTDTQYF. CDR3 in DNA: TGCAGCGTTGCGGGGACTAGCGTCACAGATACGCAGTATTTT.